One and the same sample provided the 23 T cell receptor beta chains below, sequenced in a study of blood T cell repertoires in COVID-19. Some clones are missing from TCRdb's copy, which holds only in-frame ones; the method was immunoSEQ multiplex PCR. Of some 130,000 clones in the sample, nearly 85% were seen once. Sequences were obtained from peripheral blood. The origin of the receptors is a human donor in a cohort sampled during active COVID-19.

This clone has just one count. The chain carries TRBV19 and TRBJ1-2; D uncertain. Germline CDR1 is LNHDA and CDR2 is SQIVND (reference sequence). V lost 5 bases to trimming and J lost 6 bases, with 13 bases between them. The CDR3 covers 13 residues. The CDR3 loop is CASSARGGNGYTF. The CDR3 nucleotides are TGTGCCAGTAGTGCTCGAGGAGGAAATGGCTACACCTTC.

This clone was recorded only once. The CDR3 nucleotides read TGTGCCAGCACCGCCGGGACTCTGTTAAACACCATATATTTT. Protein: CASTAGTLLNTIYF. This chain connects TRBV7-6 to TRBJ1-3; a weak D match, TRBD1 (5 bases). Trimming removed 7 bases from V and 6 bases from J, with 16 bases in between. The germline CDR1 and CDR2 sequences are SGHVS and FNYEAQ. CDR3 length: 14 residues.

The chain links TRBV5-4 to TRBJ1-2; D gene ambiguous. The length of the CDR3 is 15 residues. V gave up 4 bases and J gave up 1 base, with 14 bases separating them. CDR1 SGHNT and CDR2 YYREEE come from the germline V gene (reference sequence). The CDR3 DNA sequence: TGTGCCAGCAGCGCCGGACTACTTCTTAACTATGGCTACACCTTC. This gives the protein CASSAGLLLNYGYTF.

This clone was seen a few times. The chain couples TRBV11-3 to TRBJ1-2; 9 bases agree with TRBD1. Germline V lookup: CDR1 SGHNT, CDR2 YENEEA. Trimming at V came to 5 bases and at J to 8 bases, leaving 12 bases not matched to a gene. CDR3 length: 15 amino acids. CDR3 region: CASSPPRDRARGYTF. In nucleotides, the CDR3 is TGTGCCAGCAGCCCCCCTCGGGACAGGGCTCGCGGCTACACCTTC. Full variable domain (rest looked up from reference TRBV11-3 and TRBJ1-2): EAGVVQSPRYKIIEKKQPVAFWCNPISGHNTLYWYLQNLGQGPELLIRYENEEAVDDSQLPKDRFSAERLKGVDSTLKIQPAELGDSAVYLCASSPPRDRARGYTFGSGTRLTVV.

This clone was detected only a few times. The chain recombines TRBV19 with TRBJ1-6; D is ambiguous. There are 14 residues in the CDR3. Trimming removed 5 bases from V and 6 bases from J, with 11 bases in between. Germline V CDR1 and CDR2: LNHDA, SQIVND (reference sequence). The CDR3 protein is CASSPRLLNSPLHF. In nucleotides, the CDR3 is TGTGCCAGTAGTCCTCGACTACTTAATTCACCCCTCCACTTT. Full variable domain (remainder filled in from reference TRBV19 and TRBJ1-6): DGGITQSPKYLFRKEGQNVTLSCEQNLNHDAMYWYRQDPGQGLRLIYYSQIVNDFQKGDIAEGYSVSREKKESFPLTVTSAQKNPTAFYLCASSPRLLNSPLHFGNGTRLTVT.

This chain connects TRBV6-1 to TRBJ2-1; 13 positions agree with TRBD2. The CDR3 consists of 19 residues. Germline loops: CDR1 MNHNS, CDR2 SASEGT. V gave up 4 bases and J gave up 0 bases; unmatched junction bases: 9. CDR3 sequence: CASSARGLAGKGSYNEQFF. In DNA, the CDR3 is TGTGCCAGCAGTGCTAGGGGACTAGCGGGGAAGGGCTCCTACAATGAGCAGTTCTTC.

V and J are TRBV4-3 and TRBJ2-1; 7 bases map to TRBD1. V lost 2 bases and J lost 8; bases outside the gene matches: 12. The CDR3 has 16 residues. The germline CDR1 and CDR2 sequences are LGHNA and YSLEER. The CDR3 here is CASSQPPNRGGDEQFF. In DNA form, the CDR3 reads TGCGCCAGCAGCCAACCACCCAACAGGGGCGGCGATGAGCAGTTCTTC.

The J gene is TRBJ2-4, the V gene TRBV18; 11 nucleotides agree with TRBD1. Germline V gene lookup returns CDR1 KGHSH and CDR2 LQKENI. The CDR3 extends over 16 amino acids. Trimming cost V 0 bases and J 3 bases; bases outside gene matches: 1. CDR3 DNA: TGTGCCAGCTCACCACCGGGACAGGGGGGCAAAAACATTCAGTACTTC. It translates to CASSPPGQGGKNIQYF.

The V gene is TRBV11-2, the J gene TRBJ2-1; 12 bases agree with TRBD2. This CDR3 spans 15 amino acids. The V segment lost 1 base and the J segment 5 bases; nucleotides outside the gene matches: 0. The germline V gene has CDR1 SGHAT and CDR2 FQNNGV. The CDR3 nucleotides are TGTGCCAGCAGCTTAGGACTAGCGGGGGACAATGAGCAGTTCTTC. Amino acids: CASSLGLAGDNEQFF.

This clone was recorded once. The rearrangement uses TRBV7-2 and TRBJ2-7, with TRBD1 identical over 7 bases. The CDR3 is made up of 14 amino acids. The germline gives CDR1 SGHTA, CDR2 FQGNSA. Trimming took 3 bases from V and 0 from J; bases not matched to a gene: 2. DNA for the CDR3: TGTGCCAGCAGCTTCTCAGGGGGCTCCTACGAGCAGTACTTC. Translating gives CASSFSGGSYEQYF.

This clone has just a few counts. The genes are TRBV9 and TRBJ1-2; no firm D call. The CDR3 consists of 14 residues. With 0 bases removed from V and 2 bases from J, the gap between germline ends came to 8 bases. Germline loops: CDR1 SGDLS, CDR2 YYNGEE. The CDR3 loop is CASSVAPGNYGYTF. CDR3 DNA sequence: TGTGCCAGCAGCGTAGCTCCAGGCAACTATGGCTACACCTTC.

The gene calls are TRBV18 and TRBJ2-7; 10 bases align to TRBD2. The CDR3 is made up of 20 amino acids. V was clipped by 6 bases and J by 2 bases; unmatched bases: 22. Germline lookup yields CDR1 KGHSH and CDR2 LQKENI. CDR3 sequence reads: CASSPTGIYSGGPLTYEQYF. The CDR3 coding sequence is TGTGCCAGCTCCCCCACAGGGATTTATAGCGGGGGGCCTCTTACCTACGAGCAGTACTTC. Looking up the rest from reference TRBV18 and TRBJ2-7 gives the full variable domain: NAGVMQNPRHLVRRRGQEARLRCSPMKGHSHVYWYRQLPEEGLKFMVYLQKENIIDESGMPKERFSAEFPKEGPSILRIQQVVRGDSAAYFCASSPTGIYSGGPLTYEQYFGPGTRLTVT.

The chain employs TRBV18 and TRBJ1-4; D not resolved. This CDR3 comprises 15 residues. Germline CDR1 and CDR2: KGHSH and LQKENI. V lost 2 bases and J 4 bases, leaving 11 bases between the germline ends. Written as DNA, the CDR3 is TGTGCCAGCTCACCAGCGGGCGGCTATAATGAAAAACTGTTTTTT. The encoded protein is CASSPAGGYNEKLFF.

This clone was picked up a small number of times. The genes are TRBV7-6 and TRBJ2-7, with 12 bases that match TRBD1. CDR1 and CDR2 (germline): SGHVS, FNYEAQ. There are 16 residues in the CDR3. V dropped 5 bases and J dropped 4; count of bases not matched to a gene: 9. CDR3 DNA sequence: TGTGCCAGCAGCATGGGGACAGGGGGCATAGGATACGAGCAGTACTTC. Protein: CASSMGTGGIGYEQYF.

A single count supports this clone. This rearrangement joins TRBV5-1 to TRBJ2-7; TRBD2 might be the D (6 bases). The germline gives CDR1 SGHRS, CDR2 YFSETQ. The germline V and J ends were trimmed by 3 bases and 7 bases, with 14 bases remaining between them. This CDR3 spans 13 amino acids. The DNA of the CDR3 is TGCGCCAGCAGCTCCCGGACTACGGGAGAGCAGTACTTC. Translated, it gives CASSSRTTGEQYF.

The chain couples TRBV29-1 to TRBJ2-3; 13 bases are a match to TRBD2. The germline V gene has CDR1 SQVTM and CDR2 ANQGSEA. The trim removed 7 bases at V and 6 bases at J, leaving 7 bases unmatched. The CDR3 covers 14 residues. The CDR3 sequence: CSGGLAGAVDTQYF. CDR3 in DNA: TGCAGCGGCGGACTAGCGGGGGCCGTGGATACGCAGTATTTT.

The rearrangement uses TRBV19 and TRBJ1-1; the match to TRBD1 covers 7 bases. V dropped 5 bases and J dropped 3; count of bases not matched to a gene: 9. The CDR3 runs to 15 residues. Germline V gene sequence: CDR1 LNHDA, CDR2 SQIVND (reference sequence). The CDR3 loop is CASSVQTGRDTEAFF. For the CDR3, the DNA is TGTGCCAGTAGTGTCCAGACAGGGAGAGACACTGAAGCTTTCTTT.

A few counts support this clone. This chain uses TRBV5-1 with TRBJ2-7, with 8 bases identical to TRBD1. Germline CDR1 reads SGHRS; CDR2 reads YFSETQ. Trimming took 3 bases from V and 7 from J; bases not matched to a gene: 9. The CDR3 extends over 14 amino acids. CDR3 DNA sequence: TGCGCCAGCAGCTCCGGACAGGGCACGGGGGAGCAGTACTTC. Translation gives CASSSGQGTGEQYF. Full variable domain (rest looked up from reference TRBV5-1 and TRBJ2-7): KAGVTQTPRYLIKTRGQQVTLSCSPISGHRSVSWYQQTPGQGLQFLFEYFSETQRNKGNFPGRFSGRQFSNSRSEMNVSTLELGDSALYLCASSSGQGTGEQYFGPGTRLTVT.

As for this clone: One end of the junction varies from germline; a read error may be responsible. The chain couples TRBV7-7 to TRBJ2-2; the D gene is possibly TRBD2 (6 bases). Germline V gene data show CDR1 as SSHAT and CDR2 as FNYEAQ (reference sequence). The CDR3 has 14 residues. DNA of the CDR3: TGTGCTAGCAGTTGGGACTTGAACACCGGGGAGCTGTTTTTT. This codes for CASSWDLNTGELFF.

The V call is TRBV28, the J call TRBJ1-2; 12 nucleotides line up with TRBD1. Germline V lookup: CDR1 MDHEN, CDR2 SYDVKM. The CDR3 has 13 amino acids. J lost 7 bases, V lost 5 bases, and 2 bases had no gene match. CDR3 bases: TGTGCCAGCAGTGGGGACAGGGGGCGTGGCTACACCTTC. Translation gives CASSGDRGRGYTF.

This clone was found once. The chain links TRBV5-1 to TRBJ1-4; perhaps TRBD1 as D (6 bases). This CDR3 is built from 14 residues. With 0 bases removed from V and 7 bases from J, the gap between germline ends came to 10 bases. Germline V lookup: CDR1 SGHRS, CDR2 YFSETQ. The CDR3 DNA follows: TGCGCCAGCAGCTTGGGGGACAACCCTGAAAAACTGTTTTTT. This encodes CASSLGDNPEKLFF.

The V call is TRBV25-1, the J call TRBJ2-7; 8 bases match TRBD1. CDR3 length: 12 amino acids. Germline loops: CDR1 MGHDK, CDR2 SYGVNS. V gave up 8 bases and J gave up 5 bases; unmatched junction bases: 5. The CDR3 sequence: CASGQGLHEQYF. CDR3 in DNA: TGTGCCAGCGGACAGGGTCTCCACGAGCAGTACTTC.

The chain carries TRBV19 and TRBJ2-3, with a weak D call TRBD2 (6 bases). The CDR3 has 16 residues. Trimming took 2 bases from V and 0 from J, leaving 12 bases between them. The germline V gene encodes CDR1 LNHDA and CDR2 SQIVND (reference sequence). The chain's CDR3 is CASSILGSGSTDTQYF. The DNA of the CDR3 is TGTGCCAGTAGTATATTAGGGAGCGGGAGCACAGATACGCAGTATTTT.